The 31 T cell receptor beta chains listed next were all sequenced from one sample in a study of shared clonotypes between healthy human individuals. Some clones are missing from TCRdb's copy, which holds only in-frame ones; the method was immunoSEQ multiplex PCR. In the table there are about 2.3 million clones, around 93% of which are singletons. Sequencing used naive CD4+ T cells from PBMCs. Stated subset: CD45RA+ positively selected. These receptors were taken from a man between 18 and 29 years old in good health. Some clones in this sample may be carry-over from other donors' samples.

This clone turned up a few times. The J gene is TRBJ2-2, the V gene TRBV5-1; 8 bases are a match to TRBD2. The V and J ends lost 4 bases and 4 bases, in that order; junction bases with no gene match: 12. This CDR3 has 17 amino acids. The V gene's germline CDR1 is SGHRS and CDR2 YFSETQ. The CDR3 region is CASSVPREGGSTGELFF. The CDR3 DNA sequence: TGCGCCAGCAGCGTTCCCCGGGAGGGTGGAAGCACCGGGGAGCTGTTTTTT.

This clone was seen only once. V gene TRBV28 combines with J gene TRBJ2-7, with 11 bases lining up with TRBD2. V was clipped by 7 bases and J by 0 bases; unmatched bases: 11. Germline CDR1 MDHEN, CDR2 SYDVKM. The CDR3 totals 17 residues. DNA of the CDR3: TGTGCCAGCAACTCCGTAGCGGGAGGGCCTGGCTCCTACGAGCAGTACTTC. It is translated as CASNSVAGGPGSYEQYF.

This chain links TRBV5-1 with TRBJ2-1; D may be TRBD2 (6 bases). Germline V CDR1 and CDR2: SGHRS, YFSETQ. This CDR3 is 15 amino acids long. V was pared by 5 bases and J by 7 bases, with 19 bases between. CDR3 amino acids: CASSELAGLNNEQFF. The CDR3 region has the DNA TGCGCCAGCAGTGAACTAGCCGGGCTGAATAATGAGCAGTTCTTC.

The chain recombines TRBV6-6 with TRBJ2-1; D could derive from TRBD1 or TRBD2 (5 bases each). V dropped 8 bases and J dropped 4 bases, with 18 bases sitting between them. This CDR3 is built from 15 residues. In germline, CDR1 is MNHNY, CDR2 SVGAGI (reference sequence). CDR3 sequence reads: CASRPRDLLYNEQFF. The CDR3 region has the DNA TGTGCCAGCCGCCCCCGGGACCTATTATACAATGAGCAGTTCTTC.

The V and J genes are TRBV15 and TRBJ2-1, with D maybe TRBD2 (7 bases). The CDR3 loop spans 17 amino acids. V was pared by 0 bases and J by 7 bases, with 19 bases between. Germline-derived CDR1 and CDR2 are LNHNV and YYDKDF (reference sequence). In DNA form, the CDR3 reads TGTGCCACCAGCAGAGAACCTTCTGGGGGGGCTAGGAATGAGCAGTTCTTC. Its protein product is CATSREPSGGARNEQFF.

This clone was found once. V gene TRBV28 combines with J gene TRBJ2-5; 8 bases agree with TRBD2. Germline V gene sequence: CDR1 MDHEN, CDR2 SYDVKM. With 6 bases clipped from V and 4 bases from J, the junction kept 10 bases outside the gene matches. The CDR3 extends over 15 amino acids. DNA for the CDR3: TGTGCCAGCAGCCGACCGGCGGGGGGTACAGAGACCCAGTACTTC. The encoded protein is CASSRPAGGTETQYF.

Notes on this clone: The sample contains more than one DNA sequence encoding this CDR3. This chain connects TRBV9 to TRBJ1-1; 9 nucleotides line up with TRBD1. The CDR3 is 14 residues long. J was trimmed by 0 bases and V by 3 bases; bases with no gene match: 0. Germline V gene lookup returns CDR1 SGDLS and CDR2 YYNGEE. CDR3 loop: CASSGTGVNTEAFF. The CDR3 bases are TGTGCCAGCAGCGGGACAGGGGTGAACACTGAAGCTTTCTTT.

This clone was counted once. The chain employs TRBV7-9 and TRBJ2-2; D not resolved. The germline V and J ends were trimmed by 5 bases and 5 bases, with 12 bases remaining between them. In germline, CDR1 is SEHNR, CDR2 FQNEAQ (reference sequence). The CDR3 runs to 14 residues. Here the CDR3 DNA reads TGTGCCAGCAGCCCGCGTTTGGGTACCGGGGAGCTGTTTTTT. It is translated as CASSPRLGTGELFF.

V gene TRBV15 combines with J gene TRBJ1-1; possible D gene TRBD1, 5 bases. V was shortened by 0 bases and J by 6 bases, with 11 bases between the two germline ends. This CDR3 is built from 14 residues. The germline gives CDR1 LNHNV, CDR2 YYDKDF (reference sequence). The CDR3 is CATSRDRGGAEAFF. CDR3 nucleotide sequence: TGTGCCACCAGCAGAGATCGTGGGGGAGCTGAAGCTTTCTTT. The full variable domain, with the rest looked up from reference TRBV15 and TRBJ1-1, is DAMVIQNPRYQVTQFGKPVTLSCSQTLNHNVMYWYQQKSSQAPKLLFHYYDKDFNNEADTPDNFQSRRPNTSFCFLDIRSPGLGDTAMYLCATSRDRGGAEAFFGQGTRLTVV.

Written as DNA, the CDR3 is TGTGCCAGCAGCTCCCACGTGTACGAGCAGTACTTC. This sequence encodes CASSSHVYEQYF. The V call is TRBV7-9, the J call TRBJ2-7; D is ambiguous. CDR3 size: 12 residues. V gave up 4 bases and J gave up 4 bases, with 8 bases separating them. The V gene's germline CDR1 is SEHNR and CDR2 FQNEAQ (reference sequence).

The chain employs TRBV30 and TRBJ2-7; D is unresolved. The CDR3 loop spans 15 amino acids. V was pared by 1 base and J by 0 bases, with 13 bases between. The germline gives CDR1 GTSNPN, CDR2 SVGIG (reference sequence). The CDR3 loop is CAWSAPPLGSYEQYF. The CDR3 DNA reads TGTGCCTGGAGTGCCCCGCCCTTGGGCTCCTACGAGCAGTACTTC.

The chain joins TRBV6-1 to TRBJ1-1; D is undetermined. There are 14 residues in the CDR3. The germline V gene encodes CDR1 MNHNS and CDR2 SASEGT. Trimming took 2 bases from V and 5 from J, leaving 12 bases between them. The CDR3: CASSELFVGTEAFF. The DNA of the CDR3 is TGTGCCAGCAGTGAACTTTTCGTGGGGACTGAAGCTTTCTTT.

The chain recombines TRBV5-1 with TRBJ2-2, with D hard to call. The length of the CDR3 is 14 residues. From germline, CDR1 is SGHRS and CDR2 YFSETQ. Trimming left V 6 bases short and J 1 base short, with 10 bases between. The CDR3 reads CASNPSMNTGELFF. CDR3 in DNA: TGCGCCAGCAACCCGTCTATGAACACCGGGGAGCTGTTTTTT.

V and J are TRBV20-1 and TRBJ2-1; D call uncertain. This CDR3 region has 11 residues. Germline V gene data show CDR1 as DFQATT and CDR2 as SNEGSKA (reference sequence). With 5 bases removed from V and 3 bases from J, the gap between germline ends came to 5 bases. The CDR3 protein is CSALNYNEQFF. The CDR3 region has the DNA TGCAGTGCTCTTAACTACAATGAGCAGTTCTTC.

The V gene is TRBV28, the J gene TRBJ1-5; 8 bases line up with TRBD1. V was pared by 6 bases and J by 4 bases, with 17 bases of the junction left unmatched. Germline assignment: CDR1 MDHEN and CDR2 SYDVKM. The CDR3 loop spans 18 amino acids. The CDR3 region has the DNA TGTGCCAGCAGCGGGCCTGAATATACAGGGGGTGAGAATCAGCCCCAGCATTTT. Residues: CASSGPEYTGGENQPQHF.

The chain combines TRBV11-2 with TRBJ2-5; D is unclear. Germline CDR1 SGHAT, CDR2 FQNNGV. This CDR3 spans 15 amino acids. V shed 4 bases and J shed 1 base, with 13 bases lying between them. Here the CDR3 DNA reads TGTGCCAGCAGCTCGTGGCAGGATTTCCAAGAGACCCAGTACTTC. This codes for CASSSWQDFQETQYF.

Turning to this clone: The same CDR3 can be traced to other DNA sequences in this sample. This chain uses TRBV5-4 with TRBJ2-5, with TRBD1 as a possible D gene (6 bases). V lost 0 bases to trimming and J lost 2 bases, with 8 bases between them. The germline V gene encodes CDR1 SGHNT and CDR2 YYREEE (reference sequence). This CDR3 contains 14 residues. The CDR3 reads CASSLARGQETQYF. CDR3 coding DNA: TGTGCCAGCAGCTTGGCCAGGGGACAAGAGACCCAGTACTTC.

V gene TRBV2 combines with J gene TRBJ2-7; 7 bases are shared with TRBD2. CDR3 length equals 15 residues. Germline V gene data show CDR1 as SNHLY and CDR2 as FYNNEI. V shed 8 bases and J 5 bases; nucleotides not matched to a gene: 15. For the CDR3, the DNA is TGTGCCAGCGGACTTCTTGGGGGAGGGACGCACGAGCAGTACTTC. Protein sequence: CASGLLGGGTHEQYF. The full variable domain, its missing parts supplied by reference TRBV2 and TRBJ2-7, is EPEVTQTPSHQVTQMGQEVILRCVPISNHLYFYWYRQILGQKVEFLVSFYNNEISEKSEIFDDQFSVERPDGSNFTLKIRSTKLEDSAMYFCASGLLGGGTHEQYFGPGTRLTVT.

The V and J genes are TRBV6-1 and TRBJ2-5, with D tentatively TRBD2 (7 bases). CDR3 length equals 14 residues. V dropped 2 bases and J dropped 5 bases, with 12 bases sitting between them. Germline V gives CDR1 MNHNS, CDR2 SASEGT. The CDR3 sequence is CASSERGGRETQYF. CDR3 nucleotide sequence: TGTGCCAGCAGTGAAAGGGGGGGGCGTGAGACCCAGTACTTC.

The chain has TRBV2 and TRBJ2-1; no clear D gene. Germline V gives CDR1 SNHLY, CDR2 FYNNEI. V was trimmed by 0 bases and J by 4 bases, leaving 7 bases between them. CDR3 size: 14 residues. The CDR3 nucleotides read TGTGCCAGCAGTGAAGCCCAGAGATACAATGAGCAGTTCTTC. Amino acid sequence: CASSEAQRYNEQFF.

The chain uses TRBV27 and TRBJ2-6; 10 bases map to TRBD1. The CDR3 extends over 18 amino acids. With V trimmed by 6 bases and J by 0 bases, 8 bases remained unmatched. The germline V gene has CDR1 MNHEY and CDR2 SMNVEV (reference sequence). The CDR3 DNA reads TGTGCCAGCAGACCATCCGGGACAGGGGACTCTGGGGCCAACGTCCTGACTTTC. Encoded protein: CASRPSGTGDSGANVLTF.

The V and J genes are TRBV18 and TRBJ2-1; TRBD2 matches 7 bases. J gave up 15 bases and V 1 base, and 9 bases lay outside the gene matches. CDR1 KGHSH and CDR2 LQKENI come from the germline V gene. This CDR3 is 13 amino acids long. The CDR3 DNA sequence: TGTGCCAGCTCACCACAGGGAGGGATCGCGGTGTTCTTC. Translation gives CASSPQGGIAVFF.

DNA for the CDR3: TGTGCCAGCAGGAGGGCCACGGGAAACACCATATATTTT. The encoded protein is CASRRATGNTIYF. The gene calls are TRBV28 and TRBJ1-3; D remains ambiguous. The CDR3 covers 13 residues. Germline CDR1 MDHEN, CDR2 SYDVKM. With 6 bases removed from V and 4 bases from J, the gap between germline ends came to 10 bases.

The chain carries TRBV28 and TRBJ2-4; TRBD2 agrees at 10 bases. This CDR3 is 19 amino acids long. Trimming at V came to 3 bases and at J to 0 bases, leaving 11 bases not matched to a gene. Germline V gives CDR1 MDHEN, CDR2 SYDVKM. The CDR3 sequence is CASSLSSGRAILAKNIQYF. Here the CDR3 DNA reads TGTGCCAGCAGTTTGTCCAGCGGGAGGGCGATCCTAGCCAAAAACATTCAGTACTTC.

The CDR3 sequence: CASSLSGDPYEQYF. CDR3 nucleotide sequence: TGTGCCAGCAGTTTATCCGGAGACCCCTACGAGCAGTACTTC. The V call is TRBV28, the J call TRBJ2-7; the D is unclear. This CDR3 has 14 residues. The germline gives CDR1 MDHEN, CDR2 SYDVKM. V lost 1 base to trimming and J lost 2 bases, with 9 bases between them. The variable domain in full, with the rest retrieved from reference TRBV28 and TRBJ2-7, is DVKVTQSSRYLVKRTGEKVFLECVQDMDHENMFWYRQDPGLGLRLIYFSYDVKMKEKGDIPEGYSVSREKKERFSLILESASTNQTSMYLCASSLSGDPYEQYFGPGTRLTVT.

This chain joins TRBV14 and TRBJ2-2; 8 nucleotides line up with TRBD1. This CDR3 has 13 residues. Germline V gene lookup returns CDR1 SGHDN and CDR2 FVKESK. Trimming removed 4 bases from V and 5 bases from J; junction bases left unmatched: 0. The CDR3 nucleotides read TGTGCCAGCAGCCGACAGGGGACCGGGGAGCTGTTTTTT. It encodes CASSRQGTGELFF.

V is TRBV6-5 and J is TRBJ2-7; 8 bases are shared with TRBD1. J gave up 5 bases and V 6 bases, and 9 bases lay outside the gene matches. The CDR3 has 14 residues. CDR1 and CDR2 (germline): MNHEY, SVGAGI. The CDR3 nucleotides are TGTGCCAGCAGCGAAACAGGGGGTTCCCACGAGCAGTACTTC. Its protein is CASSETGGSHEQYF.

This chain uses TRBV25-1 with TRBJ2-3, with D uncertain. The CDR3 contains 14 residues. CDR1 is MGHDK and CDR2 is SYGVNS in the germline V gene. Trimming removed 3 bases at V and 2 bases at J, with 9 bases between. The chain's CDR3 is CASSDWRPTDTQYF. CDR3 sequence (DNA): TGTGCCAGCAGTGACTGGCGGCCCACAGATACGCAGTATTTT.

This chain uses TRBV11-1 with TRBJ2-2; 7 bases align to TRBD2. Trimming cost V 1 base and J 7 bases; bases outside gene matches: 0. Germline lookup yields CDR1 SGHAT and CDR2 FQDESV (reference sequence). The CDR3 has 13 residues. The CDR3 nucleotides read TGTGCCAGCAGCTTAGGGACTAGCGGGGAGCTGTTTTTT. Translated: CASSLGTSGELFF.

This clone was seen a handful of times. Additional DNA sequences in this sample encode the identical CDR3. This chain links TRBV5-1 with TRBJ2-7; 11 nucleotides align to TRBD2. This CDR3 has 15 residues. CDR1 and CDR2 from the germline V gene are SGHRS and YFSETQ. J was trimmed by 2 bases and V by 3 bases; bases with no gene match: 4. CDR3 amino acids: CASSSGLADPYEQYF. The CDR3 bases are TGCGCCAGCAGCTCGGGACTAGCGGATCCCTACGAGCAGTACTTC.

The genes are TRBV10-3 and TRBJ1-4, with D hard to call. The V and J ends lost 6 bases and 6 bases respectively, with 11 bases between them. Germline CDR1 and CDR2: ENHRY and SYGVKD. This CDR3 is built from 13 residues. The CDR3 protein is CAISLNGDEKLFF. The CDR3, as DNA: TGTGCCATCAGCCTGAATGGGGATGAAAAACTGTTTTTT.